The 7 T cell receptor beta chains below come from one sample, sequenced in a study of identical twins' blood T cells. MiXCR, run by TCRdb on the 5' RACE reads, gives a single entry per CDR3 protein. This sample has 350,000 to 450,000 distinct CDR3 sequences, with around 30% found just once. The sample comprised PBMCs. The source of these receptors is a woman between 18 and 50 years old in good health.

This clonotype was seen many times. The chain has TRBV20-1 and TRBJ2-7; 15 bases match TRBD2. Germline-derived CDR1 and CDR2 are DFQATT and SNEGSKA (reference sequence). Losses at the gene ends were 1 base for V and 3 bases for J; bases not matched to a gene: 13. This CDR3 region has 19 residues. The CDR3 DNA follows: TGCAGTGCTAGAGCTTTCGGACAGGGACTAGCGGGAGGAAGCTACGAGCAGTACTTC. This encodes CSARAFGQGLAGGSYEQYF.

This clonotype was counted a few times. The chain is built from TRBV2 and TRBJ1-1; D not certain. V lost 1 base to trimming and J lost 4 bases, with 10 bases between them. Per the germline V gene, CDR1 is SNHLY and CDR2 is FYNNEI. CDR3 length equals 14 residues. As DNA, the CDR3 is TGTGCCAGCAGTGAAGATCGACATCCCACTGAAGCTTTCTTT. It encodes CASSEDRHPTEAFF.

This clonotype was seen more than once but under ten times. V is TRBV7-8 and J is TRBJ1-3, with D possibly matching TRBD1 (5 bases). Trimming removed 2 bases at V and 3 bases at J, with 11 bases between. The CDR3 extends over 15 amino acids. Germline V gene sequence: CDR1 SGHVS, CDR2 FQNEAQ. CDR3 sequence: CASSLSPGNGNTIYF. In DNA, the CDR3 is TGTGCCAGCAGCTTATCCCCAGGGAATGGAAACACCATATATTTT.

The chain is built from TRBV20-1 and TRBJ1-3, with D perhaps TRBD1 (5 bases). CDR3 length equals 15 residues. Deletions cut 3 bases from V and 6 bases from J, with 18 bases between. Germline V gene lookup returns CDR1 DFQATT and CDR2 SNEGSKA (reference sequence). CDR3 residues: CSASGREDTLNTIYF. The CDR3 nucleotides read TGCAGTGCTAGTGGGAGGGAGGACACCTTAAACACCATATATTTT.

This clonotype was counted at least ten times. The chain is built from TRBV19 and TRBJ1-5; D is unresolved. Germline-derived CDR1 and CDR2 are LNHDA and SQIVND (reference sequence). With 4 bases removed from V and 5 bases from J, the gap between germline ends came to 15 bases. The CDR3 runs to 15 residues. CDR3 region: CASSSPRGNDQPQHF. CDR3 sequence (DNA): TGTGCCAGTAGTAGCCCACGAGGGAACGATCAGCCCCAGCATTTT.

In its sample, this clonotype was seen a few times. The chain combines TRBV29-1 with TRBJ1-1; no reliable D call. The CDR3 sequence is 13 residues long. V lost 3 bases, J lost 4 bases, and 12 bases lay in between. Germline V CDR1 and CDR2: SQVTM, ANQGSEA. In DNA, the CDR3 is TGCAGCGTTGAGGCGGTTTATAGCACTGAAGCTTTCTTT. Protein product: CSVEAVYSTEAFF. Full variable domain (rest looked up from reference TRBV29-1 and TRBJ1-1): SAVISQKPSRDICQRGTSLTIQCQVDSQVTMMFWYRQQPGQSLTLIATANQGSEATYESGFVIDKFPISRPNLTFSTLTVSNMSPEDSSIYLCSVEAVYSTEAFFGQGTRLTVV.

There are many counts of this clonotype. The chain has TRBV5-1 and TRBJ2-2; 10 nucleotides match TRBD2. This CDR3 is 16 amino acids long. Germline trimming cut 2 bases from V and 4 bases from J; bases unmatched to any gene: 5. Germline V lookup: CDR1 SGHRS, CDR2 YFSETQ. In DNA, the CDR3 is TGCGCCAGCAGCTTTCTAGCGGGGGACCTCACCGGGGAGCTGTTTTTT. Protein: CASSFLAGDLTGELFF.